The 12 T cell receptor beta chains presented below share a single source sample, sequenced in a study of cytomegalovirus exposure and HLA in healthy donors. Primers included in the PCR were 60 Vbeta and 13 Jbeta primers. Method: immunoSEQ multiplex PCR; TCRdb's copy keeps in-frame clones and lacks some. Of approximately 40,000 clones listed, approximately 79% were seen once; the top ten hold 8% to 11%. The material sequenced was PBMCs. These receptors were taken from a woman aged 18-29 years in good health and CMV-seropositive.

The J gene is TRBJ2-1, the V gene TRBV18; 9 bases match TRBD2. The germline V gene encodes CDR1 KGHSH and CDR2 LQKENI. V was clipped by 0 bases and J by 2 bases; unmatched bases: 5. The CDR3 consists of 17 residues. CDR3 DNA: TGTGCCAGCTCACCACCGCTCCTAGCGGGAACCTACAATGAGCAGTTCTTC. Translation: CASSPPLLAGTYNEQFF. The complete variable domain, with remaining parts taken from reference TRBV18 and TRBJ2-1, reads NAGVMQNPRHLVRRRGQEARLRCSPMKGHSHVYWYRQLPEEGLKFMVYLQKENIIDESGMPKERFSAEFPKEGPSILRIQQVVRGDSAAYFCASSPPLLAGTYNEQFFGPGTRLTVL.

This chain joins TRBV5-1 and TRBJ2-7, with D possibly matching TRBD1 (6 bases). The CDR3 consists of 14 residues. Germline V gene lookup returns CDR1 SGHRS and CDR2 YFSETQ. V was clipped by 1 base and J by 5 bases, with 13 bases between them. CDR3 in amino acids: CASSLLQGVHEQYF. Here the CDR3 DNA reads TGCGCCAGCAGCTTGTTACAGGGCGTTCACGAGCAGTACTTC.

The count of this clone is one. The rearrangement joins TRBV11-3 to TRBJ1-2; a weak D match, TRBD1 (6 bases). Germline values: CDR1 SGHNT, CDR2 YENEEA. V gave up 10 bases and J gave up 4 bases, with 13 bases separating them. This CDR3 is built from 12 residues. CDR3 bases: TGTGCCATACAACAGGGCCTCTATGGCTACACCTTC. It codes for CAIQQGLYGYTF.

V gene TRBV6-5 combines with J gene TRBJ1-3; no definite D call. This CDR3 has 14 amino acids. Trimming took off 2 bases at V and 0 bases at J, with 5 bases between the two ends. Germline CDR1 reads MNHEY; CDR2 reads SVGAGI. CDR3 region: CASSYQDSGNTIYF. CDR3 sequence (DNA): TGTGCCAGCAGTTACCAGGACTCTGGAAACACCATATATTTT.

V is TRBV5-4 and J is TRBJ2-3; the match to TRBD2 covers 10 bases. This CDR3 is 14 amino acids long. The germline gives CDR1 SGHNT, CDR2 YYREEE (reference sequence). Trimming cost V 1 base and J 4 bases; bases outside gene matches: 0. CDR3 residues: CASSLTSGADTQYF. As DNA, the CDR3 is TGTGCCAGCAGCTTGACTAGCGGGGCAGATACGCAGTATTTT.

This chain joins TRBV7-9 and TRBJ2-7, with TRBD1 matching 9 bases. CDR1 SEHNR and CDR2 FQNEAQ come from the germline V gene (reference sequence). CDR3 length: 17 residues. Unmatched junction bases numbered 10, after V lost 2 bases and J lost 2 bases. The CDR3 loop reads CASSLSQGAIGPYEQYF. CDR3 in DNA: TGTGCCAGCAGCTTATCACAGGGGGCGATAGGTCCCTACGAGCAGTACTTC.

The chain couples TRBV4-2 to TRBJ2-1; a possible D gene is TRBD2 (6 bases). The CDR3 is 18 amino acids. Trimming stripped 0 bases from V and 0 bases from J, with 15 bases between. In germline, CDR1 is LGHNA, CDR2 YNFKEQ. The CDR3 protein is CASSQDRAGPGSYNEQFF. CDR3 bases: TGTGCCAGCAGCCAAGATCGGGCGGGGCCCGGCTCCTACAATGAGCAGTTCTTC.

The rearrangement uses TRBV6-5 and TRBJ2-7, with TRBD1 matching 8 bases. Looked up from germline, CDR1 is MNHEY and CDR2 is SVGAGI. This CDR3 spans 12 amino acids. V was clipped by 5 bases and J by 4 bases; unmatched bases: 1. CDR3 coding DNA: TGTGCCAGCAGTAGGACAGGGTACGAGCAGTACTTC. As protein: CASSRTGYEQYF.

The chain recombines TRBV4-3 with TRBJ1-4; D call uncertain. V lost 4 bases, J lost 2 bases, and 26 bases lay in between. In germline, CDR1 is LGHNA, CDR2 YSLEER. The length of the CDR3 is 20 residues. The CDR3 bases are TGCGCCAGCAGCCCCGGTCTTCGGAGGCAGCGTGGTGCGACTAATGAAAAACTGTTTTTT. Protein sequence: CASSPGLRRQRGATNEKLFF.

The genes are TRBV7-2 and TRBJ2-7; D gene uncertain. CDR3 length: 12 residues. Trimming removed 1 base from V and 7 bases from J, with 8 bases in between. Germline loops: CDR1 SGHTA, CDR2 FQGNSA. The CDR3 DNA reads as TGTGCCAGCAGCTTAGGAGCGAAAGAGCAGTACTTC. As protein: CASSLGAKEQYF.

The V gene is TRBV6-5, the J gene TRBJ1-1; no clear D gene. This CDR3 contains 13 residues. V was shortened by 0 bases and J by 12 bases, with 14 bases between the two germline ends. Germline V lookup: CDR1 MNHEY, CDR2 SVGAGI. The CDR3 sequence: CASSYSRGSATFF. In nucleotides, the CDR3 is TGTGCCAGCAGTTACTCTCGGGGTTCGGCGACTTTCTTT.

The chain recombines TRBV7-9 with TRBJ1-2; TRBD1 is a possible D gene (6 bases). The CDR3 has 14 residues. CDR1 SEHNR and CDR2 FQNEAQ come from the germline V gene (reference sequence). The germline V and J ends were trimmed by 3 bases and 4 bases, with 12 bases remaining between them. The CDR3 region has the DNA TGTGCCAGCAGCTTTGAAAGGGGGGGCTATGGCTACACCTTC. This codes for CASSFERGGYGYTF.